The entry below gives a single T cell receptor (beta chain) sequence along with its context. Germline V CDR1 and CDR2: SEHNR, FQNEAQ (reference sequence). The CDR3 has 14 amino acids. The authors generated TCR beta cDNA through 5'RACE template switching with UMIs. TCRdb derives one entry per CDR3 protein from the 5' RACE reads, leaving out DNA. The data include some 600,000 distinct CDR3 sequences; the top ten clones carry approximately 3.6%. The sample belongs to a study of T cells expressing NK-cell markers. Study-wide context: From sorted CD3+CD56+NKG2C+, CD3+CD56+NKG2C- and CD3+CD56-NKG2C+ T cells came the TCR beta repertoires.

This TCR derives from a man aged 18 to 30 in good health. The V and J genes are TRBV7-9 and TRBJ1-2; lacking DNA, the TRBD1 call made by TCRdb goes unchecked. The sample was blood T cells: a sorted CD56 or NKG2C T cell subset, CD4+ or CD8+ T cells, or bulk PBMC T cells (not recorded which). The CDR3 here is CASKKLGGPGGYTF.